Below, one T cell receptor (beta chain) is given with its context. Methods used by the authors: By means of reference gene primer amplification, nucleated cell counts were estimated. Profiled with immunoSEQ multiplex PCR; TCRdb holds only in-frame clones, not every one. V, J and clone size are those of that table, while D and trimming were read from the DNA. The sample contains about 210,000 clones, about nine tenths of which appear only once. All enrollees were about 18 to 100 years old and from approximately 25 US areas. Germline V gene data show CDR1 as DFQATT and CDR2 as SNEGSKA (reference sequence). This CDR3 spans 13 amino acids. Trimming left V 3 bases short and J 7 bases short, with 13 bases between. The record originates from a study of blood T cell repertoires in COVID-19. At the level of the study: Sites across the United States, Italy and Spain contributed samples from acute and convalescent COVID-19. The cDNA or gDNA used as material had been derived from T cells, B-cell-depleted T cells, or PBMCs.

The chain uses TRBV20-1 and TRBJ2-1, with D tentatively TRBD2 (6 bases). The sequence was obtained from a man aged 18-30 years with acute COVID-19. Material: PBMCs or T cells enriched from blood (not recorded which). This chain's CDR3 is CSASPRLGNEQFF. DNA of the CDR3: TGCAGTGCTAGTCCCCGACTAGGGAATGAGCAGTTCTTC.